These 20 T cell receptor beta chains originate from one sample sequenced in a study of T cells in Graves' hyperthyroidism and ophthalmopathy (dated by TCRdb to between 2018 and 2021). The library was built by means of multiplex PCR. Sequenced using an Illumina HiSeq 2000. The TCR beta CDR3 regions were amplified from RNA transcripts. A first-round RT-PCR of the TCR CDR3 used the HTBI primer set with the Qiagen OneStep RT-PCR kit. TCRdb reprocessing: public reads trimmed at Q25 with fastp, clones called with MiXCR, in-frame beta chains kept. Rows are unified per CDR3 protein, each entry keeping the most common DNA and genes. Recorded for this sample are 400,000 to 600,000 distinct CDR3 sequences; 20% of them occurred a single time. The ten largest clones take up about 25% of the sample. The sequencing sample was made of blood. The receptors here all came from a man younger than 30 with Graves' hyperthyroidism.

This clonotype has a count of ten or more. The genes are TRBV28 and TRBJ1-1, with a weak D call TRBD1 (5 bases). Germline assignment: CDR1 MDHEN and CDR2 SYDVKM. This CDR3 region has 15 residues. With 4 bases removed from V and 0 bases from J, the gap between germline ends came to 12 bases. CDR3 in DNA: TGTGCCAGCAGTTCAGTAGGGGAGCTGAACACTGAAGCTTTCTTT. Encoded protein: CASSSVGELNTEAFF.

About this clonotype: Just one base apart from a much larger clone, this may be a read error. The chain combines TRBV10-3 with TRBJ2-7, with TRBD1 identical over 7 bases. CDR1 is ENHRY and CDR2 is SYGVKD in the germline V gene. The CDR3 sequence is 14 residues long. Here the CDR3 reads CAVSRTGASYEQYF. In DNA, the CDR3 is TGTGCCGTCAGCCGGACAGGAGCATCCTACGAGCAGTACTTC.

The CDR3 is CASSLGSRKSYEQYF. CDR3 nucleotide sequence: TGTGCCAGCAGCTTAGGGAGTCGGAAAAGCTACGAGCAGTACTTC. V and J are TRBV7-2 and TRBJ2-7; D not certain. The CDR3 spans 15 residues. The ends were cut back, 1 base at V and 3 bases at J, with 13 bases in the middle. Germline V lookup: CDR1 SGHTA, CDR2 FQGNSA.

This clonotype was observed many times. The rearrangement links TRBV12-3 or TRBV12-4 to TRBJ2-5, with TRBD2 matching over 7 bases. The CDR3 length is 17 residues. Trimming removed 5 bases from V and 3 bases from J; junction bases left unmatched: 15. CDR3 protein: CASSPRRGERGKETQYF. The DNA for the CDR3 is TGTGCCAGCAGTCCTAGGCGTGGGGAGCGGGGTAAAGAGACCCAGTACTTC.

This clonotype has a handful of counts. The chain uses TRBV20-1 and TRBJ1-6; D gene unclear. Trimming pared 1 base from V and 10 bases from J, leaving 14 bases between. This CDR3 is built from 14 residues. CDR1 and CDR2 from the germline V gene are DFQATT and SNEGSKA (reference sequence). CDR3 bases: TGCAGTGCTAGAGTGGACCGCCTGCGATCACCCCTCCACTTT. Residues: CSARVDRLRSPLHF.

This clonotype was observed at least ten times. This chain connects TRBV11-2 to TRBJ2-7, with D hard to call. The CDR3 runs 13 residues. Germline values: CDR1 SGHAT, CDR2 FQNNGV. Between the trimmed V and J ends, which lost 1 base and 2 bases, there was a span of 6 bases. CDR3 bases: TGTGCCAGCAGCTTAGGGCCAGCCTACGAGCAGTACTTC. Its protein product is CASSLGPAYEQYF.

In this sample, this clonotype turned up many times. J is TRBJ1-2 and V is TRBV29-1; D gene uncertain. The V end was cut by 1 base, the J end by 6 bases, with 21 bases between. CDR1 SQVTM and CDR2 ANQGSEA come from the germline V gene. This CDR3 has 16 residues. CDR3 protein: CSVEVNDARTDDGYTF. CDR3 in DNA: TGCAGCGTTGAAGTAAATGATGCCAGGACCGATGATGGCTACACCTTC.

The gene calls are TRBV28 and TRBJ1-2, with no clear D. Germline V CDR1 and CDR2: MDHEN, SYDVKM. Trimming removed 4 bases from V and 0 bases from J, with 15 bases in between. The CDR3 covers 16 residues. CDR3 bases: TGTGCCAGCAGTTCTCCTTGGCGGACCTCTAACTATGGCTACACCTTC. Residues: CASSSPWRTSNYGYTF.

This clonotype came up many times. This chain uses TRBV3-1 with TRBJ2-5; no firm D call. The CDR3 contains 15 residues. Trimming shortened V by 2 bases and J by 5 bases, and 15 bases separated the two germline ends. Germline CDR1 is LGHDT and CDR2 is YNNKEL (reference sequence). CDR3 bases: TGTGCCAGCAGCCAACTCCGAGGAGAAGGGGAGACCCAGTACTTC. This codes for CASSQLRGEGETQYF.

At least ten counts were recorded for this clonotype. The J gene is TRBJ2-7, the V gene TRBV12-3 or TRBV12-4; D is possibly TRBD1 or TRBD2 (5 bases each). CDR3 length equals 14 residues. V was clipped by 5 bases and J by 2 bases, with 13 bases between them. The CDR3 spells CASSARDRTYEQYF. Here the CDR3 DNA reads TGTGCCAGCAGTGCCCGGGACCGAACCTACGAGCAGTACTTC.

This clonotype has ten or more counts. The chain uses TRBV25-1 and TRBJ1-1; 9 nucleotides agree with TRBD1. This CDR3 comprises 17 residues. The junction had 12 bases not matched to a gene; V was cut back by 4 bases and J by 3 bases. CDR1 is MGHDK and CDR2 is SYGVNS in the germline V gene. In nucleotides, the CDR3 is TGTGCCAGCAGTGGACAGGGGGAGGGAATGAGGGACACTGAAGCTTTCTTT. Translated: CASSGQGEGMRDTEAFF.

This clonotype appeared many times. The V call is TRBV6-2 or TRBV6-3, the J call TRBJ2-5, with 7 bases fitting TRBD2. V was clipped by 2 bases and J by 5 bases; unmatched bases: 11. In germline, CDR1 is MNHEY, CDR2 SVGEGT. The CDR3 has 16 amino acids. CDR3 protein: CASSYQRRGGLETQYF. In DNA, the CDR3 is TGTGCCAGCAGTTACCAGCGGAGGGGAGGGTTGGAGACCCAGTACTTC.

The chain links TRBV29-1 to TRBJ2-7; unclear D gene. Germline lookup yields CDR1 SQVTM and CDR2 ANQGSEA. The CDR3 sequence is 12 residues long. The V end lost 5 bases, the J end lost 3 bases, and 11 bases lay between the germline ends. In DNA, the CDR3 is TGCAGCGTTTTGATGGAAAACTACGAGCAGTACTTC. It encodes CSVLMENYEQYF.

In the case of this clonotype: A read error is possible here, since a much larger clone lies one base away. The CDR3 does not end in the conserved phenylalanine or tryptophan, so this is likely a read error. As DNA, the CDR3 is TGTGCCAGCAGTGAAGAGGCCAAGAGCCCCTATGGCTACACCGTC. It translates to CASSEEAKSPYGYTV. The rearrangement uses TRBV2 and TRBJ1-2; D uncertain. There are 15 residues in the CDR3. The V end lost 1 base, the J end lost 4 bases, and 13 bases lay between the germline ends. The germline V gene has CDR1 SNHLY and CDR2 FYNNEI.

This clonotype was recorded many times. The CDR3 DNA reads as TGCAGTGCTAGAGATCTGACAGTTCCTTGGTCTGGGGCCAACGTCCTGACTTTC. Amino acids: CSARDLTVPWSGANVLTF. The rearrangement links TRBV20-1 to TRBJ2-6, with D possibly matching TRBD1 (5 bases). The germline V and J ends were trimmed by 0 bases and 1 base, with 16 bases remaining between them. CDR3 size: 18 residues. The germline V gene has CDR1 DFQATT and CDR2 SNEGSKA (reference sequence).

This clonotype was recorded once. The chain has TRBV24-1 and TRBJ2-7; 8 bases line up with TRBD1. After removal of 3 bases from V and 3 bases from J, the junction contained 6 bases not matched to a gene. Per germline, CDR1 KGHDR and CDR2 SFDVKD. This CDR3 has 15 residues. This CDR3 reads CATSDRDRSIYEQYF. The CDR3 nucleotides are TGTGCCACCAGTGATCGGGACAGGTCTATCTACGAGCAGTACTTC.

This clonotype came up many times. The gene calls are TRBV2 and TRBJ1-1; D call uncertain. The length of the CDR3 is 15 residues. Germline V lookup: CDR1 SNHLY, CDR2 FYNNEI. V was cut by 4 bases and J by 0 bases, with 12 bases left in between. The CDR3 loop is CASSVSLGVNTEAFF. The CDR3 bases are TGTGCCAGCAGTGTCTCTCTCGGGGTGAACACTGAAGCTTTCTTT.

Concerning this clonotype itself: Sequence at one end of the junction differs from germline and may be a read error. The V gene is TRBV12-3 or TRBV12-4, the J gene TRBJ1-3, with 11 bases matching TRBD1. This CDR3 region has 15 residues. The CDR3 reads CATSRTGGSGNTTYF. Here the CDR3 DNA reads TGTGCCACATCTCGGACAGGGGGCTCGGGAAACACCACATATTTT.

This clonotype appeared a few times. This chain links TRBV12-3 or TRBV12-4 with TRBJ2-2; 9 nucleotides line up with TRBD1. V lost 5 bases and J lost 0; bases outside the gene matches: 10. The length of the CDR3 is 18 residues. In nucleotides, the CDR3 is TGTGCCAGCAGTAACCGGGACAGGGTTTATTCGAACACCGGGGAGCTGTTTTTT. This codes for CASSNRDRVYSNTGELFF.

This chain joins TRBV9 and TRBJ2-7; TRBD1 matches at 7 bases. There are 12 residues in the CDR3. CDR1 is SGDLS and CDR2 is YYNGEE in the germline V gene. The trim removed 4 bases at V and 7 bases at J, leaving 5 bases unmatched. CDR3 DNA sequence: TGTGCCAGCAGCACGACAGGGAATGAGCAGTACTTC. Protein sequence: CASSTTGNEQYF.